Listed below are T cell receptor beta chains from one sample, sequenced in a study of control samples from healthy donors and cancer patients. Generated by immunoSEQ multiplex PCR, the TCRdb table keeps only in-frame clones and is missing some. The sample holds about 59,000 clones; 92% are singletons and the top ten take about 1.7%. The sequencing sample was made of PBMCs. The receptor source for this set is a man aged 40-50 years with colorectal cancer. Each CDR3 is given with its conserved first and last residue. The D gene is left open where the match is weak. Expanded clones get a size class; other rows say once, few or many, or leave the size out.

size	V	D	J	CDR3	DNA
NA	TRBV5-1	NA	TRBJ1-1	CASSLGAEARNTEAFF	TGCGCCAGCAGCTTGGGGGCAGAGGCACGGAACACTGAAGCTTTCTTT
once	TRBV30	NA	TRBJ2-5	CAWSLNPGTQYF	TGTGCCTGGAGTCTCAATCCGGGGACCCAGTACTTC
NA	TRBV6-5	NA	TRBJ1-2	CASSYSIGLNGYTF	TGTGCCAGCAGTTACTCGATTGGGTTGAACGGCTACACCTTC
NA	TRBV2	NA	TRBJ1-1	CASSEALQRNTEAFF	TGTGCCAGCAGTGAAGCGCTTCAAAGGAACACTGAAGCTTTCTTT
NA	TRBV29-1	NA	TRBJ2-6	CSVDFGLYSGANVLTF	TGCAGCGTTGATTTTGGACTTTACTCTGGGGCCAACGTCCTGACTTTC
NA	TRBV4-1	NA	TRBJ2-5	CASSPDRPQETQYF	TGCGCCAGCAGCCCGGACCGACCCCAAGAGACCCAGTACTTC
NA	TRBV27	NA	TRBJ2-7	CASSFDRRGWQYF	TGTGCCAGCAGTTTTGACAGGAGAGGGTGGCAGTACTTC
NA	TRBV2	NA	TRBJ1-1	CASNRVNTEAFF	TGTGCCAGCAATCGAGTGAACACTGAAGCTTTCTTT
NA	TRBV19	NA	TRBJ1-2	CASSIDLYGANYGYTF	TGTGCCAGTAGTATAGATCTATATGGAGCTAACTATGGCTACACCTTC
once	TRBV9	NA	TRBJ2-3	CASSARGSTDTQYF	TGTGCCAGCAGCGCCCGGGGGAGCACAGATACGCAGTATTTT
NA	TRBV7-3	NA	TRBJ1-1	CASSSETVNTEAFF	TGTGCCAGCAGCTCCGAGACAGTGAACACTGAAGCTTTCTTT
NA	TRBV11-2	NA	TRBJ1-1	CASSLGSRVNTEAFF	TGTGCCAGCAGCTTAGGTTCTAGGGTGAACACTGAAGCTTTCTTT
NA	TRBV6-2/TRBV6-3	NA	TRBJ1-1	CASSYSGRPEAFF	TGTGCCAGCAGTTACTCCGGACGGCCCGAAGCTTTCTTT
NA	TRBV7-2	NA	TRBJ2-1	CASSSAGTQQFF	TGTGCCAGCAGCTCAGCCGGGACTCAGCAGTTCTTC
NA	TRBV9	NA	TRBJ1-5	CASSVGSDQPQHF	TGTGCCAGCAGCGTAGGATCTGATCAGCCCCAGCATTTT
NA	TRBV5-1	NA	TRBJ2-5	CASSLAGIQETQYF	TGCGCCAGCAGCTTGGCCGGAATACAAGAGACCCAGTACTTC
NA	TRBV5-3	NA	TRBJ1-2	CARTNDSRYGYTF	TGTGCCAGAACCAACGACAGCCGCTATGGCTACACCTTC
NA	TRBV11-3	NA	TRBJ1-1	CASSLRGQPNTEAFF	TGTGCCAGCAGCTTACGAGGTCAGCCGAACACTGAAGCTTTCTTT
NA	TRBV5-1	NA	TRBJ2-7	CASGPGPNEQYF	TGCGCCAGCGGACCTGGGCCGAACGAGCAGTACTTC
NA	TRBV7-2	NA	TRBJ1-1	CASSRRSGGNTEAFF	TGTGCCAGCAGCCGCAGAAGTGGGGGGAACACTGAAGCTTTCTTT
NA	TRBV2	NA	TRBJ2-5	CASSEALGAASPLETQYF	TGTGCCAGCAGTGAAGCGCTTGGAGCGGCTAGCCCCCTTGAGACCCAGTACTTC
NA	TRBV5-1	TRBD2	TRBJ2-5	CASSLRTSEETQYF	TGCGCCAGCAGCTTGAGGACTAGCGAGGAGACCCAGTACTTC
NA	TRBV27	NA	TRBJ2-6	CASSLSTHRGRDSGANVLTF	TGTGCCAGCAGTCTTTCGACCCACAGGGGGAGGGACTCTGGGGCCAACGTCCTGACTTTC
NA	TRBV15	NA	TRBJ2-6	CATSRGGSGANVLTF	TGTGCCACCAGCAGAGGGGGATCTGGGGCCAACGTCCTGACTTTC
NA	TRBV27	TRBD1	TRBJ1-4	CASSLTGAGEKLFF	TGTGCCAGCAGTCTCACAGGGGCGGGCGAAAAACTGTTTTTT
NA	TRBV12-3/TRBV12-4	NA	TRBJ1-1	CASRRNGNTEAFF	TGTGCCAGCAGGAGGAATGGGAACACTGAAGCTTTCTTT
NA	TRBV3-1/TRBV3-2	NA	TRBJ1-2	CASSQGRGYGYTF	TGTGCCAGCAGCCAAGGCAGGGGCTATGGCTACACCTTC
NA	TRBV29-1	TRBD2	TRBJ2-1	CSVSGTSGVNEQFF	TGCAGCGTTTCCGGGACTAGCGGGGTCAATGAGCAGTTCTTC
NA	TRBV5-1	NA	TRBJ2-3	CASSLRLVVVGTDTQYF	TGCGCCAGCAGCTTGAGATTGGTGGTAGTCGGGACAGATACGCAGTATTTT
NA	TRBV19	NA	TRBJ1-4	CASLGVRGPNEKLFF	TGTGCCAGTCTTGGGGTGAGGGGACCTAATGAAAAACTGTTTTTT
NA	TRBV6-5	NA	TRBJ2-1	CASTGTRNNNEQFF	TGTGCCAGCACCGGGACAAGGAATAACAATGAGCAGTTCTTC
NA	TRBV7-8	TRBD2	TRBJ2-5	CASSLDERGGVETQYF	TGTGCCAGCAGCTTAGACGAGCGGGGGGGCGTGGAGACCCAGTACTTC
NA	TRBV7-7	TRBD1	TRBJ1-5	CASSEGQGGTLSNQPQHF	TGTGCCAGCAGCGAGGGACAGGGGGGCACGCTTAGCAATCAGCCCCAGCATTTT
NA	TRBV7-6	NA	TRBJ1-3	CASTQAVGGPPGNTIYF	TGTGCCAGCACCCAAGCTGTGGGGGGCCCTCCTGGAAACACCATATATTTT
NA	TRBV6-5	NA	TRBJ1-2	CASKTGGNYGYTF	TGTGCCAGCAAAACGGGGGGAAACTATGGCTACACCTTC
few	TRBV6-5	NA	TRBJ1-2	CASSYSGEGRGYTF	TGTGCCAGCAGTTACTCCGGGGAGGGCCGTGGCTACACCTTC
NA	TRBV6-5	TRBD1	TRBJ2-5	CASRPGQGIETQYF	TGTGCCAGCAGGCCGGGACAGGGAATCGAGACCCAGTACTTC
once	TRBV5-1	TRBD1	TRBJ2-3	CASSSGQATDTQYF	TGCGCCAGCAGCTCAGGACAGGCGACAGATACGCAGTATTTT
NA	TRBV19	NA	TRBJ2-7	CASSIDGTASSYEQYF	TGTGCCAGTAGTATAGACGGGACGGCGAGCTCCTACGAGCAGTACTTC
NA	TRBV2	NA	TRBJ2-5	CASSRRAGTETQYF	TGTGCCAGCAGTCGTAGGGCAGGGACCGAGACCCAGTACTTC
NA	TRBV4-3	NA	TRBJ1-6	CASSQRQLNSPLHF	TGCGCCAGCAGCCAACGACAGCTTAATTCACCCCTCCACTTT